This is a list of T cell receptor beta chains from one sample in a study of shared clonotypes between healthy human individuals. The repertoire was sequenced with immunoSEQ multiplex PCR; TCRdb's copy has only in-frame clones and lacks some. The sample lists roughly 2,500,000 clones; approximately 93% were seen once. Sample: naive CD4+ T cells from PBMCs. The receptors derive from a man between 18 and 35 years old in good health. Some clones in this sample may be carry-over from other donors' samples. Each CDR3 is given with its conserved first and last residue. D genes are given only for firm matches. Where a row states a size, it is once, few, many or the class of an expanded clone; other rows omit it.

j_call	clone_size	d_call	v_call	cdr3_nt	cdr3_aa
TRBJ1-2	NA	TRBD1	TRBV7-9	TGTGCCAGCAGCTCGGACAGGGGTGACTATGGCTACACCTTC	CASSSDRGDYGYTF
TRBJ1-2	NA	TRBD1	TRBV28	TGTGCCAGCAGTTTGCGGGACAGGGGCATTTATGGCTACACCTTC	CASSLRDRGIYGYTF
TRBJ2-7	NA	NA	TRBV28	TGTGCCAGCAGTTTCTCTGGCGAGACCTCTTACGAGCAGTACTTC	CASSFSGETSYEQYF
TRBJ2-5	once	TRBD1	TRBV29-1	TGCAGCGTTGAAGACCGACAGGGGGCGCGAAAGACCCAGTACTTC	CSVEDRQGARKTQYF
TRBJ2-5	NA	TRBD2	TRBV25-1	TGTGCCAGCACTAGCGGGAGGGGTGTGGAGGAGACCCAGTACTTC	CASTSGRGVEETQYF
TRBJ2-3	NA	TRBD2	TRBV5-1	TGCGCCAGCAGCTTGCCCGTAGCGGGAGGGCCTGGAGATACGCAGTATTTT	CASSLPVAGGPGDTQYF
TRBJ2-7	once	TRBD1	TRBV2	TGTGCCAGCACTGAACAGGGGGCGCGTTACGAGCAGTACTTC	CASTEQGARYEQYF
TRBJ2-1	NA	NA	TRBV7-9	TGTGCCAGCAGCCTCACTTTATACAATGAGCAGTTCTTC	CASSLTLYNEQFF
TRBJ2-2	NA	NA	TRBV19	TGTGCCAGTAGTATCCGGGCCGGGGAGCTGTTTTTT	CASSIRAGELFF
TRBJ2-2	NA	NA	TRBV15	TGTGCCACCAGCAGAGAGGGAGGCTCGGGCACCGGGGAGCTGTTTTTT	CATSREGGSGTGELFF
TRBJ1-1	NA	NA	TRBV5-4	TGTGCCAGCAGCCCCGTTAACAGGGCTATGAACACTGAAGCTTTCTTT	CASSPVNRAMNTEAFF
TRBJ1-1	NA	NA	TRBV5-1	TGCGCCAGCAGCGGAACCGGGAAGCACACTGAAGCTTTCTTT	CASSGTGKHTEAFF
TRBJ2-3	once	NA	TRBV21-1	TGTGCCAGCAGCGGGGGGACCGAGAAGAAGGATACGCAGTATTTT	CASSGGTEKKDTQYF
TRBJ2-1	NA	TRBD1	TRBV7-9	TGTGCCAGCAGCTCGGGGAAAAGGGGGCGCAATGAGCAGTTCTTC	CASSSGKRGRNEQFF
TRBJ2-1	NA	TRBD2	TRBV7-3	TGTGCCAGCAGCGCGGGACTAGCGGGAGTGGCCTACAATGAGCAGTTCTTC	CASSAGLAGVAYNEQFF
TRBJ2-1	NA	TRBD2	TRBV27	TGTGCCAGCAGTTCCGGACTAGGCGGCCCAGCGCGCGAGCAGTTCTTC	CASSSGLGGPAREQFF
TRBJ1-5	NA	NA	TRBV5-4	TGTGCCAGCAGCCCAGGCGGGGCAGAGAATCAGCCCCAGCATTTT	CASSPGGAENQPQHF
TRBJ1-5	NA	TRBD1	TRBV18	TGTGCCAGCTCAGCGGGACAGGGGGCCGGGCAGCCCCAGCATTTT	CASSAGQGAGQPQHF
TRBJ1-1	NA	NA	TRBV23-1	TGCGCCAGCAGTCAGCCGACAGGAGCCACTGAAGCTTTCTTT	CASSQPTGATEAFF
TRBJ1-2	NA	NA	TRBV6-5	TGTGCCAGCAGTACCCGACGTGGCTATGGCTACACCTTC	CASSTRRGYGYTF
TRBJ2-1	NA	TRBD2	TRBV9	TGTGCCAGCAGCGTTCGACTTGGGGGACTAGCGGCGAATGAGCAGTTCTTC	CASSVRLGGLAANEQFF
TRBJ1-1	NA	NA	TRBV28	TGTGCCAGCAGTTTATGGCAACCCCTGATGAACACTGAAGCTTTCTTT	CASSLWQPLMNTEAFF
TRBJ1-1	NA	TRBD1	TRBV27	TGTGCCAGCAGTTTGACAGGGGTGAACACTGAAGCTTTCTTT	CASSLTGVNTEAFF
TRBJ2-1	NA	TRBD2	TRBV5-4	TGTGCCAGCAGCCTAAGCGGGAGGGCCCCCAATGAGCAGTTCTTC	CASSLSGRAPNEQFF
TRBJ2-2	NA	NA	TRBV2	TGTGCCAGCAGTGTCGTGGGGGTGGGCACCGGGGAGCTGTTTTTT	CASSVVGVGTGELFF
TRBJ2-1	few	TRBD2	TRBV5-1	TGCGCCAGCAGCTTGGGTCTAGCGGATTACAATGAGCAGTTCTTC	CASSLGLADYNEQFF
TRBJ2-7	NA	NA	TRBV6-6	TGTGCCAGCAGTTACTCTGAAAACTCCTACGAGCAGTACTTC	CASSYSENSYEQYF
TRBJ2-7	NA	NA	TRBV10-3	TGTGCCATCAGTGATCGATCGAGACAAAAGCGGGCGGCGCAGTACTTC	CAISDRSRQKRAAQYF
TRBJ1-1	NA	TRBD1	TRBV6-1	TGTGCCAGCAGTGATAACGCGGGCAGACAGGGCACTGAAGCTTTCTTT	CASSDNAGRQGTEAFF
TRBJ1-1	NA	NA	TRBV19	TGTGCCAGTAGTATCACAGCGACTGAAGCTTTCTTT	CASSITATEAFF
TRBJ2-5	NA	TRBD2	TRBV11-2	TGTGCCAGCAGCTTAGATAGCGGGGGGGGAGAGACCCAGTACTTC	CASSLDSGGGETQYF
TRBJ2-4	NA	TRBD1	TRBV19	TGTGCCAGTAGTATTAGGGGGCCGCAAAACATTCAGTACTTC	CASSIRGPQNIQYF